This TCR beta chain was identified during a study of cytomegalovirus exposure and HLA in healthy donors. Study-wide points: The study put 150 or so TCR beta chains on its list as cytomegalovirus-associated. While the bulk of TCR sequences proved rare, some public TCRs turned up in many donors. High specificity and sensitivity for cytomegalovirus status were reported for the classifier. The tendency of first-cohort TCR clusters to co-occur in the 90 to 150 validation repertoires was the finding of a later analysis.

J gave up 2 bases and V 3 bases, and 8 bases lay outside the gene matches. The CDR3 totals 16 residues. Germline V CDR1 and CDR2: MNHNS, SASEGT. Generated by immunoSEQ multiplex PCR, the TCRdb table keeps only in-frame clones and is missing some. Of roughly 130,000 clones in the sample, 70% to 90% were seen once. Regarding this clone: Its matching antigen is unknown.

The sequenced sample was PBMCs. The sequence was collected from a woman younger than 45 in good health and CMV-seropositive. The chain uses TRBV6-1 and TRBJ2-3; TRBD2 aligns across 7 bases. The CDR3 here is CASSEILASFTDTQYF. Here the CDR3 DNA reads TGTGCCAGCAGTGAGATACTAGCGAGTTTCACAGATACGCAGTATTTT.